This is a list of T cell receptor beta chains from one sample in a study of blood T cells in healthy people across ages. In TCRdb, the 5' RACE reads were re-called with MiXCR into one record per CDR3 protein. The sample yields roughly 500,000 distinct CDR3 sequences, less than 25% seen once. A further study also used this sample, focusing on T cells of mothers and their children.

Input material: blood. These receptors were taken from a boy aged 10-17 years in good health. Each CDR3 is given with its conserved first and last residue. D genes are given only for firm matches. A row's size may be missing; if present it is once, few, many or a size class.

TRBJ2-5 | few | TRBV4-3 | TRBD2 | TGCGCCAGCAGCCAAGTGAGCGGGAGGGCCAGTCTGCCCCAGTACTTC | CASSQVSGRASLPQYF
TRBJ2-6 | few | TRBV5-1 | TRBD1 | TGCGCCAGCAGCTTGGTTCAGGGGGATTCCAACGTCCTGACTTTC | CASSLVQGDSNVLTF
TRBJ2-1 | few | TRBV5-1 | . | TGCGCCAGCAGCTTGTCGGGGAATGAGTGGCAGTTCTTC | CASSLSGNEWQFF
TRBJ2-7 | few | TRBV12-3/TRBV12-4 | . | TGTGCCAGCAGACCAGGATTTTCGGACCACGAGCAGTACTTC | CASRPGFSDHEQYF
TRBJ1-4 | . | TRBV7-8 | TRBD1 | TGTGCCAGCAGCTTAAACAGGGGAGGGAATGAAAAACTGTTTTTT | CASSLNRGGNEKLFF
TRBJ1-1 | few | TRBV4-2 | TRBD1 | TGTGCCAGCAGCCACGACCGGGACAGGGACACTGAAGCTTTCTTT | CASSHDRDRDTEAFF
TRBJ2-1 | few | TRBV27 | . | TGTGCCAGCAGTCCACCCCTAGAGGACGAGCAGTTCTTC | CASSPPLEDEQFF
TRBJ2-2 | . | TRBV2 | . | TGTGCCAGCAGTGAAAACAGGAACACCGGGGAGCTGTTTTTT | CASSENRNTGELFF
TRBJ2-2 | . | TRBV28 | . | TGTGCCAGCAGTTTATTAAGGGAGCTGTTTTTT | CASSLLRELFF
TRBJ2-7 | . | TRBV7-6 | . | TGTGCCAGCAGCTTAGACCGGCCCGGGGGCACTTACGAGCAGTACTTC | CASSLDRPGGTYEQYF
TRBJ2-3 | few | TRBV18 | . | TGTGCCAGCTCACCACAGAAAGATACGCAGTATTTT | CASSPQKDTQYF
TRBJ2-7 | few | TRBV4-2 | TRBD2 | TGTGCCAGCAGCCAAGAAGATTCGCTAGCGGGAGTAATCGTCGAGCAGTACTTC | CASSQEDSLAGVIVEQYF
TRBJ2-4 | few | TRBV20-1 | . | TGCAGTGCTAGAAACATAGCCAAAAACATTCAGTACTTC | CSARNIAKNIQYF
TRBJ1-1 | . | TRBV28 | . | TGTGCCAGCAGTTTACTCGTTCAAGGGTCTGAAGCTTTCTTT | CASSLLVQGSEAFF
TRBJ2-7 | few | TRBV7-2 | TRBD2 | TGTGCCAGCAGCTTAGGCGGGGGGGGCCTCGAGCAGTACTTC | CASSLGGGGLEQYF
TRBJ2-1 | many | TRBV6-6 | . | TGTGCCAGCAGTTACGACTACAATGAGCAGTTCTTC | CASSYDYNEQFF
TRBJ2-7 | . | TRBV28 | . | TGTGCCAGCAGTTTGTCCCCTAGCATTTTTAGGTCCTACGAGCAGTACTTC | CASSLSPSIFRSYEQYF
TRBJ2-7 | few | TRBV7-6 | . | TGTGCCAGCAGCTTAGACAGGGACAATGAGCAGTACTTC | CASSLDRDNEQYF
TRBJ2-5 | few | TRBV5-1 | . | TGCGCCAGCAGCTTGTCGTCTAGCGAAGAGACCCAGTACTTC | CASSLSSSEETQYF
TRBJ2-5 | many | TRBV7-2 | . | TGTGCCAGCAGCTTAGTAGTGGAGACCCAGTACTTC | CASSLVVETQYF
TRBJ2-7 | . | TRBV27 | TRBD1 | TGTGCCAGCAGTACCCTGACAGGGTACGAGCAGTACTTC | CASSTLTGYEQYF
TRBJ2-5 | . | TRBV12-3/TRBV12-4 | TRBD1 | TGTGCCAGCAGTTTACGGGACAGACCGCTACAAGAGACCCAGTACTTC | CASSLRDRPLQETQYF
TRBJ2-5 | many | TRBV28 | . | TGTGCCAGCAGTTTATCCCCCGAGACCCAGTACTTC | CASSLSPETQYF